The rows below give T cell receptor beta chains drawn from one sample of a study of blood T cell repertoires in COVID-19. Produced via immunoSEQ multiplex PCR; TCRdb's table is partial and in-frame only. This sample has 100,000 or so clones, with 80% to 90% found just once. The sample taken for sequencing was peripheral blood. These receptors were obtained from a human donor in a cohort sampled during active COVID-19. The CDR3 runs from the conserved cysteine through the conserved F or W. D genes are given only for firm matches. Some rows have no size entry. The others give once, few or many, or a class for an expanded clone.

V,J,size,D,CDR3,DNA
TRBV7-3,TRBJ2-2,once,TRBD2,CASSLTAGGVTGELFF,TGTGCCAGCAGCTTAACCGCGGGAGGGGTAACCGGGGAGCTGTTTTTT
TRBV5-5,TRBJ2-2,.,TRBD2,CASSSSGRGTGELFF,TGTGCCAGCAGCTCAAGCGGGAGAGGAACCGGGGAGCTGTTTTTT
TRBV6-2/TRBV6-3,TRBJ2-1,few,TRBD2,CASSYTSGRASSNEQFF,TGTGCCAGCAGTTATACTAGCGGGAGGGCCTCGAGCAATGAGCAGTTCTTC
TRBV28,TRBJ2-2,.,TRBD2,CASSRPSKGLAGTGELFF,TGTGCCAGCAGTCGGCCCTCAAAGGGACTAGCGGGGACCGGGGAGCTGTTTTTT
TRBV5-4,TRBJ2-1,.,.,CASSLVSSYNEQFF,TGTGCCAGCAGCTTGGTGAGCTCCTACAATGAGCAGTTCTTC
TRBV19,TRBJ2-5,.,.,CASSRGREETQYF,TGTGCCAGTAGTAGGGGGCGCGAAGAGACCCAGTACTTC
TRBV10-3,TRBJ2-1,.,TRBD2,CAISESTAGGPNEQFF,TGTGCCATCAGTGAGTCGACAGCGGGAGGGCCGAATGAGCAGTTCTTC
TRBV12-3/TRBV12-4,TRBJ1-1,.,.,CASSLTGKTEAFF,TGTGCCAGCAGTTTAACAGGGAAGACTGAAGCTTTCTTT
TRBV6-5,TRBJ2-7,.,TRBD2,CASSYGTSGVYEQYF,TGTGCCAGCAGTTACGGGACTAGCGGGGTCTACGAGCAGTACTTC
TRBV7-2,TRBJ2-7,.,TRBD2,CASSLALDRRLAGGSTVGQYF,TGTGCCAGCAGCTTAGCCTTAGATAGGCGGCTAGCGGGAGGGTCGACGGTTGGGCAGTACTTC
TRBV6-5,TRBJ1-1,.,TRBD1,CASSYGTGTTNTEAFF,TGTGCCAGCAGTTACGGGACAGGTACCACCAACACTGAAGCTTTCTTT
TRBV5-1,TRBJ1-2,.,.,CASSPTLGGGDGYTF,TGCGCCAGCAGCCCCACCCTCGGGGGGGGCGATGGCTACACCTTC
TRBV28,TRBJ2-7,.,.,CASSLQGRGQYF,TGTGCCAGCAGTTTGCAGGGTAGAGGGCAGTACTTC
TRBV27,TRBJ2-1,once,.,CASSGGSSYNEQFF,TGTGCCAGCAGTGGGGGGAGCTCCTACAATGAGCAGTTCTTC
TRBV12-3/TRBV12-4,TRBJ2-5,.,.,CASSETEETQYF,TGTGCCAGCAGTGAAACGGAGGAGACCCAGTACTTC
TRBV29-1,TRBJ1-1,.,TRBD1,CSGQGARNTEAFF,TGCAGCGGCCAGGGGGCCCGGAACACTGAAGCTTTCTTT
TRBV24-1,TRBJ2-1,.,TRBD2,CATSDPSASGRNSEQFF,TGTGCCACCAGTGACCCCTCGGCTAGCGGGAGAAATAGTGAGCAGTTCTTC
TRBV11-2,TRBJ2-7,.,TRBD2,CASSSGLGFYEQYF,TGTGCCAGCAGCTCGGGACTAGGTTTCTACGAGCAGTACTTC
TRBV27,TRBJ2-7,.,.,CASSGVRDFTYEQYF,TGTGCCAGCAGTGGGGTACGGGACTTCACTTACGAGCAGTACTTC
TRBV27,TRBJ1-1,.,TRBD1,CASSLSGRGYLGAFF,TGTGCCAGCAGTTTATCGGGCAGGGGGTATCTGGGGGCTTTCTTT
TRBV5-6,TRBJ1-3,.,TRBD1,CASSAQGTGGRFYGNTIYF,TGTGCCAGCAGCGCCCAAGGGACAGGGGGCAGGTTTTATGGAAACACCATATATTTT
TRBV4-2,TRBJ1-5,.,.,CASSQEFGGSSQHF,TGTGCCAGCAGCCAAGAGTTCGGCGGCAGCTCCCAGCATTTT
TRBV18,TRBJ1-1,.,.,CASSQIPSPMNTEAFF,TGTGCCAGCTCACAAATACCGAGCCCCATGAACACTGAAGCTTTCTTT
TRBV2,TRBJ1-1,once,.,CASSEARQVTEAFF,TGTGCCAGCAGTGAAGCGCGACAGGTGACTGAAGCTTTCTTT
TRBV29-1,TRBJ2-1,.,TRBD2,CSVGTSGRFDEQFF,TGCAGCGTTGGGACTAGCGGGAGATTCGATGAGCAGTTCTTC
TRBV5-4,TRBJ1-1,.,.,CASSLARQSMNTEAFF,TGTGCCAGCAGCTTGGCCCGACAGAGTATGAACACTGAAGCTTTCTTT
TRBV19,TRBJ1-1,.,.,CASSIGPHYYNLNTEAFF,TGTGCCAGTAGTATTGGCCCCCATTACTATAACTTGAACACTGAAGCTTTCTTT
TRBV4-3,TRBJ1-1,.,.,CASSPTGLNTEAFF,TGCGCCAGCAGCCCGACAGGTCTGAACACTGAAGCTTTCTTT
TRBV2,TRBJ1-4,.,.,CATLLGGGTNEKLFF,TGTGCCACCCTACTGGGGGGGGGTACTAATGAAAAACTGTTTTTT
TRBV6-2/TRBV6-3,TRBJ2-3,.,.,CASSYSEGGTQYF,TGTGCCAGCAGTTACTCGGAGGGAGGTACGCAGTATTTT
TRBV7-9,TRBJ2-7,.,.,CASSFVAEETGYEQYF,TGTGCCAGCAGCTTTGTAGCAGAGGAGACAGGCTACGAGCAGTACTTC
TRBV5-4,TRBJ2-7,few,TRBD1,CASSLPGQGAYEQYF,TGTGCCAGCAGCTTACCGGGACAGGGGGCTTACGAGCAGTACTTC
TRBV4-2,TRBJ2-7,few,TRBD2,CASSRGTSGVFYEQYF,TGTGCCAGCAGCCGCGGGACTAGCGGGGTTTTTTACGAGCAGTACTTC
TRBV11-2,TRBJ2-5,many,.,CASSLGATVETQYF,TGTGCCAGCAGCTTAGGGGCGACAGTGGAGACCCAGTACTTC
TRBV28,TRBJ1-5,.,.,CASSFRGPQHF,TGTGCCAGCAGCTTCAGGGGGCCCCAGCATTTT
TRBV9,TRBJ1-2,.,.,CASSGQASYSGGYTF,TGTGCCAGCAGCGGCCAGGCTTCCTATAGTGGAGGCTACACCTTC
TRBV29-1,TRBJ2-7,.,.,CSVVLADNYEQYF,TGCAGCGTTGTGTTAGCGGACAACTACGAGCAGTACTTC
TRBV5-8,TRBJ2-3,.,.,CASSFGLGRRDTQYF,TGTGCCAGCAGCTTTGGACTGGGGAGACGGGATACGCAGTATTTT
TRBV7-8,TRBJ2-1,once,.,CASSPGLHYNEQFF,TGTGCCAGCAGCCCGGGACTCCACTACAATGAGCAGTTCTTC
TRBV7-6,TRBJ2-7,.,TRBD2,CASSLTSGSAELTYEQYF,TGTGCCAGCAGCCTCACTAGCGGGTCGGCGGAACTAACCTACGAGCAGTACTTC